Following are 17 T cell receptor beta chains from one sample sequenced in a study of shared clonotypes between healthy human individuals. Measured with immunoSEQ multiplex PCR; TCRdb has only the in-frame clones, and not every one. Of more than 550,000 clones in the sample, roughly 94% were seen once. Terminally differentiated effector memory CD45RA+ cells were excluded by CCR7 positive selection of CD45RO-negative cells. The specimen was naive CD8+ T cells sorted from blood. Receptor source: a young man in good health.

The CDR3 loop is CASSPRDGRTPYEQYF. In nucleotides, the CDR3 is TGTGCCAGCAGCCCACGTGACGGGAGGACCCCCTACGAGCAGTACTTC. This chain connects TRBV7-9 to TRBJ2-7, with 7 bases lining up with TRBD2. The CDR3 has 16 residues. Germline-derived CDR1 and CDR2 are SEHNR and FQNEAQ (reference sequence). The V segment lost 5 bases and the J segment 2 bases; nucleotides outside the gene matches: 12. Based on the CDR3 plus reference TRBV7-9 and TRBJ2-7, the full variable domain is DTGVSQNPRHKITKRGQNVTFRCDPISEHNRLYWYRQTLGQGPEFLTYFQNEAQLEKSRLLSDRFSAERPKGSFSTLEIQRTEQGDSAMYLCASSPRDGRTPYEQYFGPGTRLTVT.

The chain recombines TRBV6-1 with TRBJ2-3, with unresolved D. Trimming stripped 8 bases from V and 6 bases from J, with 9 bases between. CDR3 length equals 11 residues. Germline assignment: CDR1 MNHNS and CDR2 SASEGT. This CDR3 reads CASGTGDTQYF. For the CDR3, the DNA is TGTGCCAGCGGAACTGGGGATACGCAGTATTTT.

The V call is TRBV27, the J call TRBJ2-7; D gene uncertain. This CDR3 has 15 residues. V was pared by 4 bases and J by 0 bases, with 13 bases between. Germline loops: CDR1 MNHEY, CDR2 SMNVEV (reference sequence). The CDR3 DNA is TGTGCCAGCAGTTACGTTGGTGGCCTCTCCTACGAGCAGTACTTC. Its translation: CASSYVGGLSYEQYF.

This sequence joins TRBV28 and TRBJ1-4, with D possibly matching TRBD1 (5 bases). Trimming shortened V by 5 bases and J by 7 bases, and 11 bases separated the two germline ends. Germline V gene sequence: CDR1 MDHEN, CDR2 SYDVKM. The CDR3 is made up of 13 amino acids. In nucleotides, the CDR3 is TGTGCCAGCAGTACGAGGGGTCCTGAAAAACTGTTTTTT. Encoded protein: CASSTRGPEKLFF.

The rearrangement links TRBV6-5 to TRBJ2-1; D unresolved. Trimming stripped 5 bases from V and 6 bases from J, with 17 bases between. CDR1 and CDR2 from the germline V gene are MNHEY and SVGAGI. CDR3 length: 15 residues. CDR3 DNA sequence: TGTGCCAGCAGTCCTTCGGACCCAGCTGCCAATGAGCAGTTCTTC. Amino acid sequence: CASSPSDPAANEQFF.

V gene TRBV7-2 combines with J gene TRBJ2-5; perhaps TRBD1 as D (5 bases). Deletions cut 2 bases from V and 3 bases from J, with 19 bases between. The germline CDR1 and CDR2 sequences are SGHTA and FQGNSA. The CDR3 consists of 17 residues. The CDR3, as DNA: TGTGCCAGCAGCTTATCGCAGGGTCCATCCCTTGAAGAGACCCAGTACTTC. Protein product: CASSLSQGPSLEETQYF.

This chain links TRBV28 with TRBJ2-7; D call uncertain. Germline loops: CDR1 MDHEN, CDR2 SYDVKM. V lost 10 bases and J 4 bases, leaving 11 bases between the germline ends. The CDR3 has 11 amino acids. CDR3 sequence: CATGSQYEQYF. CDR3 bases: TGTGCCACCGGATCCCAATACGAGCAGTACTTC.

CDR3 loop: CAWGNSGIEDTQYF. DNA for the CDR3: TGTGCCTGGGGGAACTCAGGGATTGAAGATACGCAGTATTTT. V gene TRBV30 combines with J gene TRBJ2-3; D possibly corresponds to TRBD1 (5 bases). CDR1 GTSNPN and CDR2 SVGIG come from the germline V gene (reference sequence). The CDR3 length is 14 residues. V lost 5 bases and J 5 bases, leaving 17 bases between the germline ends.

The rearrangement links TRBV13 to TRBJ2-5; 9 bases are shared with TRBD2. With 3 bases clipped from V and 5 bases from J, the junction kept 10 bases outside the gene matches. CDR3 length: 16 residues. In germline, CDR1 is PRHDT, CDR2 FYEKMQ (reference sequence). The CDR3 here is CASSFTGTSYGETQYF. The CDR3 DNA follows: TGTGCCAGCAGCTTTACCGGGACTAGCTATGGGGAGACCCAGTACTTC.

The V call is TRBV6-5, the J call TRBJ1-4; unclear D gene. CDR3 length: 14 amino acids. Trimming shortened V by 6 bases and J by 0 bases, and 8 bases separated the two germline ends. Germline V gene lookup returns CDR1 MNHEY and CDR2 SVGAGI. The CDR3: CASSYGATNEKLFF. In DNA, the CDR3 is TGTGCCAGCAGCTACGGAGCAACTAATGAAAAACTGTTTTTT.

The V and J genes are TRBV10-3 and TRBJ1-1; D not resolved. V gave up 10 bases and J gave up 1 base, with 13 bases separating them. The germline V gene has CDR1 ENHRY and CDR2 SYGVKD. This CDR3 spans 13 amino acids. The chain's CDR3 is CATQQEKNTEAFF. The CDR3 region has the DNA TGTGCCACCCAGCAGGAGAAGAACACTGAAGCTTTCTTT.

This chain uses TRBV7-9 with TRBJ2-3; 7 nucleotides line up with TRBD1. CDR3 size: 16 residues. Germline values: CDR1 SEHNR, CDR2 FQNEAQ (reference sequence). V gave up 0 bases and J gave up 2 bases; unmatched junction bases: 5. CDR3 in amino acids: CASSLATGINTDTQYF. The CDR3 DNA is TGTGCCAGCAGCTTAGCGACAGGGATTAACACAGATACGCAGTATTTT. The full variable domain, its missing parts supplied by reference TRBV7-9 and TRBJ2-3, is DTGVSQNPRHKITKRGQNVTFRCDPISEHNRLYWYRQTLGQGPEFLTYFQNEAQLEKSRLLSDRFSAERPKGSFSTLEIQRTEQGDSAMYLCASSLATGINTDTQYFGPGTRLTVL.

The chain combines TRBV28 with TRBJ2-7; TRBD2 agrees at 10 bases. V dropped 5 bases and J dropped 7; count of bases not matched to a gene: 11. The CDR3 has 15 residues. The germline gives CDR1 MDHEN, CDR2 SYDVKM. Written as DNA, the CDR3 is TGTGCCAGCAGTACTAGACTAGCGGGCGAGGAAGAGCAGTACTTC. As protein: CASSTRLAGEEEQYF.

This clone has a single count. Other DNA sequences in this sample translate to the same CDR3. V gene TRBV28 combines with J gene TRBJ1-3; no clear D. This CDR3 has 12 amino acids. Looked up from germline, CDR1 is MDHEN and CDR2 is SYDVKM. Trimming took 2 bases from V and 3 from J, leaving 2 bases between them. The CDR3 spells CASSLIGNTIYF. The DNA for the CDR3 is TGTGCCAGCAGTTTAATTGGAAACACCATATATTTT.

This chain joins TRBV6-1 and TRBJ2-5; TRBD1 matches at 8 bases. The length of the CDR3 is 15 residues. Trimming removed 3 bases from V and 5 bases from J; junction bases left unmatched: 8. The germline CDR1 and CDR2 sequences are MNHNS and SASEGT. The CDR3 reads CASSDGRGLFETQYF. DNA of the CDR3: TGTGCCAGCAGTGACGGCAGGGGGCTTTTTGAGACCCAGTACTTC.

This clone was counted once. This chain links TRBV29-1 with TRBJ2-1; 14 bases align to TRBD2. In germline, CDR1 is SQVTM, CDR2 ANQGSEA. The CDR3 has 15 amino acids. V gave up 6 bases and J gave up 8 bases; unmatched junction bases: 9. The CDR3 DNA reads TGCAGCGTATCCGGGACTAGCGGGAGTGAGGATGAGCAGTTCTTC. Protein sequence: CSVSGTSGSEDEQFF.

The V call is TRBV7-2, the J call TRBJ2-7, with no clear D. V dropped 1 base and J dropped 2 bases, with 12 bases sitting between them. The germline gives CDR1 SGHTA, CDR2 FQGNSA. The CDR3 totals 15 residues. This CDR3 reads CASSLGSRGPYEQYF. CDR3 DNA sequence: TGTGCCAGCAGCTTAGGATCCCGCGGCCCCTACGAGCAGTACTTC.